This T cell receptor beta chain originates from a study of blood T cells in healthy people across ages (dated by TCRdb to about 2015). About the investigation overall: In model experiments, roughly one uniquely barcoded TCR beta cDNA molecule per two T cells was captured by template switching. For two donors (one aged 18 to 30 and one aged 80 or older), the study analyzed two additional independent replicas of 1 million unique cDNA reads from the same blood draw. To track age-related changes in TCR beta repertoire diversity, the study relied on deep sequencing normalized with unique cDNA molecular identifiers. To avoid experimental bias, donors of different ages were spread randomly across the sequencing lanes. Donors were grouped into four age groups: young (average roughly 15 years), middle-aged (39), aged (around 66) and long-lived (82).

The germline V gene sets CDR1 to SGHTA and CDR2 to FQGNSA. V lost 1 base and J lost 2 bases; the stretch between them is 12 bases long. Inclusive of the bounding cysteine and phenylalanine, the CDR3 is 16 residues long. Only the CDR3 DNA stays, 48 bases, in frame from base 1. The protocol used for the library was 5' RACE. The instrument given in TCRdb is Illumina HiSeq 2500. A second about 6 to 11 cycle PCR used a sample-barcoded 5' primer and a J-beta primer mix. Each TCR beta cDNA molecule received a unique molecular identifier from a template-switch 5' adaptor carrying 12 random nucleotides. At least 3 million CDR3-containing paired-end reads were obtained from each sample. All of the RNA was converted into first-strand cDNA using the Mint cDNA synthesis kit, with a TRBC-specific oligonucleotide serving as the primer. All cDNA was treated with uracil-DNA glycosylase and then went through a first 18-cycle PCR with the universal primers M1SS and BC2_uni_R. In the paper's pipeline: For normalization, 1 million high-quality reads were randomly selected from each sample, with every read carrying a distinct molecular identifier. Reads sharing molecular identifiers were discarded rather than binned into consensus sequences. CDR3 identification, clonotype clustering and error correction used MiTCR with a Q25 quality threshold and the strictest error-elimination algorithm. A nonparametric unseen species model with Euler transformation was used to estimate lower-bound total TCR beta diversity. Using fastp trimming at Q25 and MiXCR clonotype assembly, TCRdb reanalyzed the public sequencing data and kept in-frame beta chains. A single entry per CDR3 protein holds the most common genes and DNA from its merged rows. V and J calls and clone size were set by TCRdb, not the authors. This sample comprises 550,000 to 600,000 distinct CDR3 sequences, around half of them detected only once. Clones ranked in the top ten supply just under 25% of the sample.

The paper's findings and limits, for the study overall: Because the CMV infection status of the donors was unknown, age-related changes in expanded clonotypes may potentially have been confounded. There was a strong correlation between observed TCR beta diversity and the percentage of naive T cells measured by flow cytometry. As age increased, observed TCR beta diversity per million T cells dropped in a roughly linear way, and a significant reduction was already evident by age roughly 36. Because profiling used bulk unsorted PBMCs, naive and antigen-experienced compartments could not be compared conclusively. Total diversity estimates from one million sequenced T cells were considered lower bounds and underestimates. The long-lived group showed more naive CD4+ T cells, fewer expanded clones and increased TCR diversity than the aged group, suggesting age selection.

The sample holds a few counts of this clonotype. No cognate antigen has been identified for it. Base qualities are not provided; no much larger clone lies one nucleotide away. The donors were roughly 40 Caucasian individuals from Russia, aged roughly 6 to 100 years, who were systemically healthy. Each donor gave 8 to 10 milliliters of peripheral blood, drawn into EDTA-treated Vacutainer tubes. Ficoll-Paque density-gradient centrifugation was used to isolate PBMCs, with at least 6.5 million per sample. Total RNA was extracted from PBMCs with Trizol reagent, with at least 6 micrograms obtained per sample. For every donor, flow cytometry on a PBMC aliquot measured the percentage of naive CD45RAhigh/CD27high T cells.

Rearrangement joined TRBV7-2 to TRBJ2-4, with the D call perhaps TRBD1 or TRBD2, as 5 bases match in each case. The sequenced material came from blood. This sequence originates from a man older than 75 in good health. The DNA reads as follows: TGTGCCAGCAGCTTAGTTTTTGGGGGTTCCAAAAACATTCAGTACTTC. Its coded protein is CASSLVFGGSKNIQYF. Supplemented by the reference TRBV7-2 and TRBJ2-4 proteins around the CDR3, the complete variable domain is GAGVSQSPSNKVTEKGKDVELRCDPISGHTALYWYRQSLGQGLEFLIYFQGNSAPDKSGLPSDRFSAERTGGSVSTLTIQRTQQEDSAVYLCASSLVFGGSKNIQYFGAGTRLSVL.